These T cell receptor beta chains were read from a single sample in a study of vaccination effects on CD4 cells after COVID-19. No antigen has been identified for these receptors. Libraries were prepared by immunoSEQ multiplex PCR; TCRdb keeps only in-frame clonotypes and omits some of them. The table records 25,000 to 35,000 clones, roughly four fifths of them present only once. Sequences were derived from CD4+ T cells from PBMCs cultured with HCoV-229E spike peptides, sampled after COVID-19 vaccination. These receptors were collected from a human donor who received a COVID-19 vaccine. The CDR3 runs from the conserved cysteine through the conserved F or W. Fields, in order: clone size, D gene, J gene, V gene, CDR3 DNA, CDR3 protein. D genes are given only for firm matches. Not every row has a clone size; where given, it reads once, few, many or a size class.

size: -
D: -
J: TRBJ1-6
V: TRBV6-5
DNA: TGTGCCAGAGGGGACGGAGCAAATTCACCCCTCCACTTT
CDR3: CARGDGANSPLHF

size: -
D: -
J: TRBJ1-4
V: TRBV11-2
DNA: TGTGCCAGCAGCCCCCGGCTAGGAGCTAATGAAAAACTGTTTTTT
CDR3: CASSPRLGANEKLFF

size: -
D: TRBD1
J: TRBJ2-5
V: TRBV27
DNA: TGTGCCAGCAGTGCACGACAGGGGCGGGAGACCCAGTACTTC
CDR3: CASSARQGRETQYF

size: -
D: -
J: TRBJ1-1
V: TRBV29-1
DNA: TGCAGCGTTGGGGGAACCCTCCGGACTGAAGCTTTCTTT
CDR3: CSVGGTLRTEAFF

size: -
D: TRBD1
J: TRBJ1-5
V: TRBV19
DNA: TGTGCCAGTAGTATAGATGGGGACAGACGAATTAATCAGCCCCAGCATTTT
CDR3: CASSIDGDRRINQPQHF

size: -
D: -
J: TRBJ2-7
V: TRBV20-1
DNA: TGCAGTGCTAGACTGGTCCACGAGCAGTACTTC
CDR3: CSARLVHEQYF

size: -
D: -
J: TRBJ1-1
V: TRBV6-2/TRBV6-3
DNA: TGTGCCAGCAGTTTTCGCTTTTTGGGCACTGAAGCTTTCTTT
CDR3: CASSFRFLGTEAFF

size: -
D: TRBD1
J: TRBJ1-3
V: TRBV4-1
DNA: TGCGCCAGCAGCCAACCCGCGACAGGGGTTGGAAACACCATATATTTT
CDR3: CASSQPATGVGNTIYF

size: -
D: -
J: TRBJ1-2
V: TRBV19
DNA: TGTGCCAGTAGGGGCATTGGGGTTATGAACTATGGCTACACCTTC
CDR3: CASRGIGVMNYGYTF

size: -
D: -
J: TRBJ2-3
V: TRBV7-6
DNA: TGTGCCAGCAGCTTAGCGGGGTCGGGAGTCCAAAATACGCAGTATTTT
CDR3: CASSLAGSGVQNTQYF

size: -
D: -
J: TRBJ1-2
V: TRBV25-1
DNA: TGTGCCAGCAGTGACGGGGTTGGCTACACCTTC
CDR3: CASSDGVGYTF

size: -
D: TRBD1
J: TRBJ1-6
V: TRBV15
DNA: TGTGCCACCAGCAGACCGGGACAGGGTAATTCACCCCTCCACTTT
CDR3: CATSRPGQGNSPLHF

size: -
D: TRBD2
J: TRBJ2-2
V: TRBV14
DNA: TGTGCCAGGTTGGGGGCGGGAGGCCTCCGGTTTGCGGGGGAGCTGTTTTTT
CDR3: CARLGAGGLRFAGELFF

size: -
D: -
J: TRBJ2-3
V: TRBV5-1
DNA: TGCGCCAGCAGCCCCACTGACTCCACAGATACGCAGTATTTT
CDR3: CASSPTDSTDTQYF

size: -
D: TRBD1
J: TRBJ1-2
V: TRBV10-3
DNA: TGTGCCATCAGTGAGGGACAGGGGAAGGGAATGGTTGGCTACACCTTC
CDR3: CAISEGQGKGMVGYTF

size: -
D: -
J: TRBJ1-2
V: TRBV6-5
DNA: TGTGCCAGCAGTCTCACAGGGAACTATGGCTACACCTTC
CDR3: CASSLTGNYGYTF

size: few
D: TRBD1
J: TRBJ1-1
V: TRBV7-9
DNA: TGTGCCAGCACCCAACAGGGGGCTCCTATGAACACTGAAGCTTTCTTT
CDR3: CASTQQGAPMNTEAFF

size: -
D: -
J: TRBJ1-1
V: TRBV3-1/TRBV3-2
DNA: TGTGCCAGCAGCCAAGGCGGTCAGGGGAACACTGAAGCTTTCTTT
CDR3: CASSQGGQGNTEAFF

size: -
D: -
J: TRBJ2-1
V: TRBV24-1
DNA: TGTGCCACCAGTGAATTCAGGGGCGAGCAGTTCTTC
CDR3: CATSEFRGEQFF

size: once
D: TRBD1
J: TRBJ2-3
V: TRBV7-9
DNA: TGTGCCAGCAGCTTAAGACAGGGCCCTTCAGATACGCAGTATTTT
CDR3: CASSLRQGPSDTQYF

size: -
D: -
J: TRBJ1-3
V: TRBV18
DNA: TGTGCCAGCTCACCACAGCAGGCTGGAAACACCATATATTTT
CDR3: CASSPQQAGNTIYF